This TCR beta chain was documented in a study of blood T cell repertoires in COVID-19 (dated by TCRdb to 2020 to 2021). For the study in its entirety: Samples from collaborators originated in the United States, Italy and Spain and spanned both the acute and convalescent phases of COVID-19. The sample metadata nearly always contained a de-identified subject ID, COVID-19 status, age in years and sex. The dataset comprised deeply sampled blood TCRbeta repertoires from subjects exposed to, actively infected with, or recovered from COVID-19. The samples were drawn from two sources: the first 160 participants of the ongoing ImmuneRACE study, and fewer than 1,500 subjects contributed by 6 global collaborators. The repertoires were released in a freely available public database intended as a resource for research on the immune response to SARS-CoV-2. The prospective study material was composed of cDNA or gDNA derived from T cells, B-cell-depleted T cells, or PBMCs. HLA class I and class II types, where available, came from metadata supplied by the sample provider rather than from assay-based typing.

The germline V gene yields SNHLY for CDR1 and FYNNEI for CDR2. The CDR3 starts with the cysteine, ends with the phenylalanine, and has 14 residues. Here the CDR3 DNA is all that survives: 42 bases in frame from base 1. The germline V end is reduced by 10 bases and the J end by 4 bases; junction bases left unmatched: 11. A word on this clone: Its antigen is currently not known. Base qualities were left out, and no much larger clone turns up one base away.

The immunoSEQ Assay, a bias-controlled multiplex PCR, was used to amplify TCRbeta CDR3 regions from genomic DNA. The authors' analysis ran thus. The number of nucleated cells in each sample was estimated from the amplification of reference gene primers within the assay. To quantify the absolute abundance of each unique TCRbeta CDR3 rearrangement, sequence reads were collapsed and filtered. For each sample, productive Simpson clonality was calculated as the square root of Simpson's diversity index across productive rearrangements. TCRdb's version of the immuneACCESS table is confined to in-frame rearrangements and falls short of the full clone set. An unresolved V gene accounts for under half of the shortfall where checked; the remainder is of unknown origin. V, J and clone size reflect that table, while D and trimming were determined from the DNA. Within this sample are 100,000 to 150,000 clones, with approximately 87% of them counted one time only. The top ten constitute 3.5% to 4.5% of the sample.

Paper-wide results and their limitations: Clinical and demographic metadata were provided uncurated, with the amount varying by source and participant.

Whole blood was collected in K2EDTA tubes by collaborating institutions according to the institutions' own protocols. For TCRbeta analysis, collaborators shipped samples in one of three forms: frozen whole blood, isolated PBMCs, or DNA extracted from either of those sample types. The clonotype was recovered from a woman aged 55-75 years with acute or convalescent COVID-19. The rearranged chain carries TRBV2 and TRBJ1-2, with 8 junctional bases fitting TRBD1. The source material was peripheral blood. The nucleotide sequence reads as follows: TGTGCCACGAGGGAGGACAGGGACGCCTATGGCTACACCTTC. The encoded protein is CATREDRDAYGYTF.